This T cell receptor (beta chain) is drawn from a study of cytomegalovirus exposure and HLA in healthy donors. Overall study results and limits: In a later analysis, specific HLA alleles were associated with 15,000 to 20,000 TCR beta sequences at a 0.05 false discovery rate. Rarity marked most TCR sequences, yet some public TCRs occurred in many donors. Sequencing likely caused a cluster of highly shared sequence variants.

PCR primers comprised 60 Vbeta and 13 Jbeta primers. TCRdb's table, derived via immunoSEQ multiplex PCR, lists solely in-frame clones and lacks some. The data contain about 120,000 clones, under 85% of them singletons. In germline, CDR1 is SGHAT, CDR2 FQNNGV. Trimming removed 0 bases from V and 0 bases from J, with 11 bases in between. The CDR3 runs 16 residues. Notes on this clone: The antigen is unknown.

The receptor comes from a young man in good health and CMV-seropositive. What was sequenced was PBMCs. The chain recombines TRBV11-2 with TRBJ1-1, with D hard to call. Here the CDR3 DNA reads TGTGCCAGCAGCTTAGAAGAGAGGTACATGAACACTGAAGCTTTCTTT. As protein: CASSLEERYMNTEAFF.